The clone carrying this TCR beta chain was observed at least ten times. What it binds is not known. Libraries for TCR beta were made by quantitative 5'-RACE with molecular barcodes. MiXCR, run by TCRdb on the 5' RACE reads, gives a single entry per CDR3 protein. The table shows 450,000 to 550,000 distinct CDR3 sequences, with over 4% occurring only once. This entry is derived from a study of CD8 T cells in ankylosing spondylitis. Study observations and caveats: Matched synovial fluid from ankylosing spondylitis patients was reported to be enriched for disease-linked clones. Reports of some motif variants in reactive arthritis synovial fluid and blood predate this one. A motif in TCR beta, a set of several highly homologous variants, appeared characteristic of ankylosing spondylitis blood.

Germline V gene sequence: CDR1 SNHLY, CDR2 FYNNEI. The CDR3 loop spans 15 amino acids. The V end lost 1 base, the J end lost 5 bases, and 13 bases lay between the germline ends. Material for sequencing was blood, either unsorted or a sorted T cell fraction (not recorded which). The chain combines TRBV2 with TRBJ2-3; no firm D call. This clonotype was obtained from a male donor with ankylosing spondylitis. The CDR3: CASSEGSLSQDTQYF. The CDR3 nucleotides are TGTGCCAGCAGTGAAGGTTCACTCTCGCAAGATACGCAGTATTTT.